Listed here are 3 T cell receptor beta chains from one sample, sequenced in a study of shared clonotypes between healthy human individuals. Sequencing was performed with immunoSEQ multiplex PCR; in TCRdb, only in-frame clones are kept and a portion is missing. The sample carries 2,500,000 or so clones, around 92% recorded once. Material for sequencing was naive CD4+ T cells from PBMCs. Noted subset: CD45RA+ positively selected. The receptors were sampled from a man in his late teens or twenties in good health. Some clones in this sample may be carry-over from other donors' samples.

Remarks on this clone: Additional DNA sequences in this sample encode the identical CDR3. V gene TRBV20-1 combines with J gene TRBJ2-1, with D hard to call. The CDR3 totals 10 residues. Germline-derived CDR1 and CDR2 are DFQATT and SNEGSKA (reference sequence). With 2 bases removed from V and 8 bases from J, the gap between germline ends came to 4 bases. As DNA, the CDR3 is TGCAGTGCTAGACAGGATGAGCAGTTCTTC. This encodes CSARQDEQFF.

This chain links TRBV5-4 with TRBJ2-7, with 8 bases fitting TRBD2. Per germline, CDR1 SGHNT and CDR2 YYREEE (reference sequence). J was trimmed by 4 bases and V by 0 bases; bases with no gene match: 6. The CDR3 spans 15 residues. DNA for the CDR3: TGTGCCAGCAGCTTGGAGTCGGGAGGGGCTTACGAGCAGTACTTC. Translated: CASSLESGGAYEQYF.

The rearrangement links TRBV19 to TRBJ2-5; the match to TRBD1 covers 8 bases. The germline V gene encodes CDR1 LNHDA and CDR2 SQIVND (reference sequence). There are 13 residues in the CDR3. V dropped 6 bases and J dropped 5; count of bases not matched to a gene: 5. The CDR3 DNA sequence: TGTGCCAGTAGCACGGACAGGGCGGAGACCCAGTACTTC. This encodes CASSTDRAETQYF.